This T cell receptor beta chain was recorded in a study of blood T cell repertoires in COVID-19. The CDR3 totals 16 residues. Only in-frame clones appear in the TCRdb table, and some are missing; sequencing was by immunoSEQ multiplex PCR. The sample gives 240,000 or so clones, 80% to 90% of which show up once; approximately 9% is in the top ten. The study recruited people aged roughly 18 to 95 years across roughly 25 US areas. Clinical history reported by participants formed the basis on which cohorts were assigned. The chain combines TRBV21-1 with TRBJ2-7; the table names TRBD1, a call not compared with the DNA. TRBV21-1 is described as a pseudogene. Specimen: PBMCs or T cells enriched from blood (not recorded which). The receptor's source is a man aged 35 to 55 who had recovered from COVID-19. In DNA form, the CDR3 reads TGTGCCAGCAGCAAACCCGGGACAGGGGGCCCCTACGAGCAGTACTTC. Protein sequence: CASSKPGTGGPYEQYF.